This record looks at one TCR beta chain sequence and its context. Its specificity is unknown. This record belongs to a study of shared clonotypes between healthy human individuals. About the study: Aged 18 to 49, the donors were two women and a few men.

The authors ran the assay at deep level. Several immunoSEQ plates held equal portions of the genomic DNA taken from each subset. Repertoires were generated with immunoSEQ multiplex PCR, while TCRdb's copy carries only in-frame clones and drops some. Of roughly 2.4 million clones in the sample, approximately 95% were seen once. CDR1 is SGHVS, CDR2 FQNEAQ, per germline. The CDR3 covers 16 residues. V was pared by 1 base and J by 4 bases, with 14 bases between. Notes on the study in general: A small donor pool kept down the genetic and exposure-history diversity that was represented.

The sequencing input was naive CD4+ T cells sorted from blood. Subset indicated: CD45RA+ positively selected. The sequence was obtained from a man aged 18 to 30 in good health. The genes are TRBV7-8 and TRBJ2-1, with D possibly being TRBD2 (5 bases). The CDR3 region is CASSLVRAVIYNEQFF. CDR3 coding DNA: TGTGCCAGCAGCTTAGTACGAGCGGTTATATACAATGAGCAGTTCTTC.